This is a list of T cell receptor beta chains from one sample in a study of spatial heterogeneity in lung cancer. In TCRdb, the 5' RACE reads were re-called with MiXCR into one record per CDR3 protein. The table shows around 75,000 distinct CDR3 sequences, with 10% to 15% occurring only once. Sequences were derived from PBMCs, sampled at surgery. The origin of the receptors is a male donor with early-stage non-small cell lung cancer. Both conserved end residues are part of each CDR3. A D gene is named only where the DNA matches it firmly. The size field is filled for only some rows; it gives once, few, many or a size class.

j_call: TRBJ2-5
d_call: .
v_call: TRBV9
clone_size: many
cdr3_nt: TGTGCCAGCAGCGTAGGCGCGGGACAGTGGGAGACCCAGTACTTC
cdr3_aa: CASSVGAGQWETQYF

j_call: TRBJ2-2
d_call: .
v_call: TRBV27
clone_size: few
cdr3_nt: TGTGCCAGCAGTTTAAGTGGGAACACCGGGGAGCTGTTTTTT
cdr3_aa: CASSLSGNTGELFF

j_call: TRBJ1-5
d_call: .
v_call: TRBV7-2
clone_size: few
cdr3_nt: TGTGCCAGCAGCACCTCGGGCAATCAGCCCCAGCATTTT
cdr3_aa: CASSTSGNQPQHF

j_call: TRBJ2-7
d_call: TRBD1
v_call: TRBV19
clone_size: .
cdr3_nt: TGTGCCAGTAGTATAGGAGGGGACAGCGAGCAGTACTTC
cdr3_aa: CASSIGGDSEQYF

j_call: TRBJ2-7
d_call: .
v_call: TRBV20-1
clone_size: many
cdr3_nt: TGCAGTGCTAGAGTTGGCGGGCTCTACGAGCAGTACTTC
cdr3_aa: CSARVGGLYEQYF

j_call: TRBJ2-3
d_call: .
v_call: TRBV25-1
clone_size: .
cdr3_nt: TGTGCCAGCAGTGAAATCTCAAGGGATACAGATACGCAGTATTTT
cdr3_aa: CASSEISRDTDTQYF

j_call: TRBJ2-2
d_call: .
v_call: TRBV5-6
clone_size: many
cdr3_nt: TGTGCCAGCAGCTGGGGACAGAACACCGGGGAGCTGTTTTTT
cdr3_aa: CASSWGQNTGELFF

j_call: TRBJ1-2
d_call: .
v_call: TRBV2
clone_size: .
cdr3_nt: TGTGCCAGCAGTGATAGTTCGCAGGGAGGGAGACAACAGGATGGCTACACCTTC
cdr3_aa: CASSDSSQGGRQQDGYTF

j_call: TRBJ2-1
d_call: .
v_call: TRBV20-1
clone_size: many
cdr3_nt: TGCAGTGCTAGCGGGAGCTCCTACAATGAGCAGTTCTTC
cdr3_aa: CSASGSSYNEQFF

j_call: TRBJ2-2
d_call: .
v_call: TRBV7-8
clone_size: .
cdr3_nt: TGTGCCAGCAGCTTAGGATGGGACCGGAGGACCGGGGAGCTGTTTTTT
cdr3_aa: CASSLGWDRRTGELFF

j_call: TRBJ2-2
d_call: .
v_call: TRBV6-1
clone_size: many
cdr3_nt: TGTGCCAGCAGTGTGTCCAACACCGGGGAGCTGTTTTTT
cdr3_aa: CASSVSNTGELFF

j_call: TRBJ2-6
d_call: TRBD1
v_call: TRBV6-2/TRBV6-3
clone_size: .
cdr3_nt: TGTGCCAGCGCCCGCTTGGGGACAGGGGCTGGGGCCAACGTCCTGACTTTC
cdr3_aa: CASARLGTGAGANVLTF

j_call: TRBJ2-7
d_call: TRBD2
v_call: TRBV4-3
clone_size: .
cdr3_nt: TGCGCCAGCAGCCCTCAAGTGAACACGGGGGGGATAAGATCCTACGAGCAGTACTTC
cdr3_aa: CASSPQVNTGGIRSYEQYF

j_call: TRBJ1-4
d_call: .
v_call: TRBV7-2
clone_size: few
cdr3_nt: TGTGCCAGCAGCTTAGGGCGGGGATCTAATGAAAAACTGTTTTTT
cdr3_aa: CASSLGRGSNEKLFF

j_call: TRBJ1-1
d_call: .
v_call: TRBV13
clone_size: many
cdr3_nt: TGTGCCAGCAGCTACGGCGGGCATAACACTGAAGCTTTCTTT
cdr3_aa: CASSYGGHNTEAFF

j_call: TRBJ1-5
d_call: TRBD1
v_call: TRBV19
clone_size: few
cdr3_nt: TGTGCCAGTAGTATAGTGGGGACAGGACTCGGCCAAAAGAGCAATCAGCCCCAGCATTTT
cdr3_aa: CASSIVGTGLGQKSNQPQHF

j_call: TRBJ1-1
d_call: .
v_call: TRBV9
clone_size: few
cdr3_nt: TGTGCCAGCAGCCTTTCGGATATGAACACTGAAGCTTTCTTT
cdr3_aa: CASSLSDMNTEAFF